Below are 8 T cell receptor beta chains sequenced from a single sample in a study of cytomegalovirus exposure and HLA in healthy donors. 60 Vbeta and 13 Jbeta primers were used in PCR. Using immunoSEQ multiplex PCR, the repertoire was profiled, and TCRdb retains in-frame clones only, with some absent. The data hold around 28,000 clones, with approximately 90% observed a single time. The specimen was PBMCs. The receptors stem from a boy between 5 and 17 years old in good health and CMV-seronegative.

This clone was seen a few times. The CDR3 reads CASSTSTDTQYF. For the CDR3, the DNA is TGTGCCAGCAGCACTAGCACAGATACGCAGTATTTT. The chain combines TRBV7-9 with TRBJ2-3; no firm D call. Germline CDR1 reads SEHNR; CDR2 reads FQNEAQ (reference sequence). The CDR3 sequence is 12 residues long. V was shortened by 5 bases and J by 0 bases, with 3 bases between the two germline ends.

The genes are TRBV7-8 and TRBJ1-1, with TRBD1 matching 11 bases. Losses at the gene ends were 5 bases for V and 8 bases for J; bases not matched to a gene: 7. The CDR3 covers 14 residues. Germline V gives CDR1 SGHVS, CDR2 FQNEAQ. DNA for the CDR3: TGTGCCAGCAGCCCAGGGACAGGGGGTGACGAAGCTTTCTTT. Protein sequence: CASSPGTGGDEAFF.

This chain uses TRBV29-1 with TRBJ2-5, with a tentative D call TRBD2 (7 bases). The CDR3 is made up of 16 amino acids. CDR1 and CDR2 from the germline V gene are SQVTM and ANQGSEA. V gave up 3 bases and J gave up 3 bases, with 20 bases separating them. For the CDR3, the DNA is TGCAGCGTTGACGCGGGGGCGATAAGACGTGAAGAGACCCAGTACTTC. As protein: CSVDAGAIRREETQYF.

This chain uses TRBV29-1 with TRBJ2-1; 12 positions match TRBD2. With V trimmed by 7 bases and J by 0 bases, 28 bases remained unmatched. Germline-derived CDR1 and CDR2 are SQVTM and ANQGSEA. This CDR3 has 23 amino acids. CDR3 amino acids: CSASWRARVGASGGAGSYNEQFF. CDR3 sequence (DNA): TGCAGCGCATCATGGCGGGCGAGAGTTGGGGCTAGCGGGGGGGCCGGCTCCTACAATGAGCAGTTCTTC.

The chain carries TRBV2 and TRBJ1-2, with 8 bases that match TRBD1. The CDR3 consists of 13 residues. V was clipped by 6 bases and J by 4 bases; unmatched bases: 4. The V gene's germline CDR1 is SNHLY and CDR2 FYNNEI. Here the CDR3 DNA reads TGTGCCAGCAGGGACAGGGTGGCCTATGGCTACACCTTC. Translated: CASRDRVAYGYTF.

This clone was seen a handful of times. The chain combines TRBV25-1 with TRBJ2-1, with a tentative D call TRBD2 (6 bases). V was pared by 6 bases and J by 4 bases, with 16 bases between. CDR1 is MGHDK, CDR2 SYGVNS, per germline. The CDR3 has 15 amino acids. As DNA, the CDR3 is TGTGCCAGCAGAACCGGGAGTCACCTTTACAATGAGCAGTTCTTC. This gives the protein CASRTGSHLYNEQFF.

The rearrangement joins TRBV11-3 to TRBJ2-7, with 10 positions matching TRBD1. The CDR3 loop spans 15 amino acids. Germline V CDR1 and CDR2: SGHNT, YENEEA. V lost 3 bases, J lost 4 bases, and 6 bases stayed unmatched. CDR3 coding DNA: TGTGCCAGCAGCTTGGGCCCGGGACAGGGGTACGAGCAGTACTTC. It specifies CASSLGPGQGYEQYF.

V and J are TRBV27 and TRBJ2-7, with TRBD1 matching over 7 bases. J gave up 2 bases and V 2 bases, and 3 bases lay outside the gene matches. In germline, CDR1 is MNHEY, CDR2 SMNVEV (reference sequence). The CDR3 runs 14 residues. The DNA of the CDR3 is TGTGCCAGCAGTTTAAACAGGGGAGCCTACGAGCAGTACTTC. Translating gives CASSLNRGAYEQYF.